This entry lists 23 T cell receptor beta chains sequenced from one sample in a study of blood T cell repertoires in COVID-19. Data came from immunoSEQ multiplex PCR; TCRdb stores just in-frame clones and leaves some out. The profile shows around 250,000 clones, around 87% of them singletons. The sequencing input was peripheral blood. The receptors were sampled from a man in his late teens or twenties with active or convalescent COVID-19.

The V and J genes are TRBV19 and TRBJ2-1; weak D call: TRBD1 (8 bases). Germline values: CDR1 LNHDA, CDR2 SQIVND (reference sequence). Trimming cost V 4 bases and J 12 bases, with 19 bases left between them. The CDR3 covers 14 residues. Here the CDR3 DNA reads TGTGCCAGTAGTACGGGACAGGAGCCGGGGGGGCAGTTCTTC. This sequence encodes CASSTGQEPGGQFF.

J is TRBJ1-2 and V is TRBV28; D possibly corresponds to TRBD1 (6 bases). Germline lookup yields CDR1 MDHEN and CDR2 SYDVKM. Trimming removed 1 base at V and 10 bases at J, with 7 bases between. CDR3 length equals 11 residues. CDR3 in DNA: TGTGCCAGCAGTTTATACAGGGTCTACACCTTC. Its protein product is CASSLYRVYTF.

The sample holds one count of this clone. The chain is built from TRBV7-3 and TRBJ2-3; D is possibly TRBD1 (6 bases). CDR1 is SGHTA, CDR2 FQGTGA, per germline. V lost 2 bases, J lost 1 base, and 22 bases lay in between. This CDR3 has 19 residues. Written as DNA, the CDR3 is TGTGCCAGCAGCTTATTCCGACAGGCAAATAGATTGGGCACAGATACGCAGTATTTT. Protein sequence: CASSLFRQANRLGTDTQYF. Filled out from reference TRBV7-3 and TRBJ2-3, the complete variable domain reads GAGVSQTPSNKVTEKGKYVELRCDPISGHTALYWYRQSLGQGPEFLIYFQGTGAADDSGLPNDRFFAVRPEGSVSTLKIQRTERGDSAVYLCASSLFRQANRLGTDTQYFGPGTRLTVL.

This clone was observed a handful of times. This chain connects TRBV29-1 to TRBJ1-2; a possible D gene is TRBD1 (5 bases). V lost 3 bases, J lost 8 bases, and 10 bases lay in between. The CDR3 covers 11 residues. CDR1 SQVTM and CDR2 ANQGSEA come from the germline V gene. The CDR3 spells CSVEQGGGYTF. In DNA form, the CDR3 reads TGCAGCGTTGAGCAGGGCGGCGGCTACACCTTC.

J is TRBJ1-1 and V is TRBV7-9, with 9 nucleotides matching TRBD1. CDR3 length equals 15 residues. Germline loops: CDR1 SEHNR, CDR2 FQNEAQ (reference sequence). After removal of 4 bases from V and 7 bases from J, the junction contained 10 bases not matched to a gene. In DNA, the CDR3 is TGTGCCAGCAGCTCGGACAGGGGATGGAGCAATGAAGCTTTCTTT. Translating it yields CASSSDRGWSNEAFF.

This chain uses TRBV4-1 with TRBJ1-2; D possibly corresponds to TRBD1 (6 bases). The ends were cut back, 0 bases at V and 5 bases at J, with 16 bases in the middle. This CDR3 is built from 16 residues. The germline V gene encodes CDR1 MGHRA and CDR2 YSYEKL. The CDR3 nucleotides read TGCGCCAGCAGCCAAGATGGGGACATCTTAACATATGGCTACACCTTC. Translated: CASSQDGDILTYGYTF.

This chain links TRBV4-1 with TRBJ2-1; D unresolved. Trimming pared 2 bases from V and 5 bases from J, leaving 7 bases between. The CDR3 covers 13 residues. The V gene's germline CDR1 is MGHRA and CDR2 YSYEKL. DNA for the CDR3: TGCGCCAGCAGCCAACTACCGGACAATGAGCAGTTCTTC. Its translation is CASSQLPDNEQFF.

The rearrangement uses TRBV30 and TRBJ1-4, with D hard to call. The CDR3 is 13 residues long. V lost 4 bases, J lost 10 bases, and 16 bases lay in between. Germline V gene data show CDR1 as GTSNPN and CDR2 as SVGIG (reference sequence). The CDR3 DNA reads TGTGCCTGGAACCGCCCAGCCGAGGGAAAACTGTTTTTT. Translated: CAWNRPAEGKLFF.

The CDR3 nucleotides read TGTGCCACCACGACGGGAGCGGGCGACGATCAGCCCCAGCATTTT. Its translation: CATTTGAGDDQPQHF. This chain uses TRBV19 with TRBJ1-5; no clear D gene. Germline CDR1 reads LNHDA; CDR2 reads SQIVND (reference sequence). V lost 10 bases, J lost 5 bases, and 21 bases lay in between. This CDR3 is 15 amino acids long.

This chain uses TRBV15 with TRBJ2-5; 14 bases align to TRBD2. CDR1 and CDR2 (germline): LNHNV, YYDKDF (reference sequence). CDR3 length equals 17 residues. Trimming at V came to 5 bases and at J to 5 bases, leaving 10 bases not matched to a gene. The CDR3 reads CATSLRLAGGKLETQYF. Here the CDR3 DNA reads TGTGCCACCAGCCTACGACTAGCGGGGGGGAAGTTGGAGACCCAGTACTTC.

This chain joins TRBV3-1 (or the pseudogene TRBV3-2) and TRBJ2-2; 14 bases map to TRBD2. Unmatched junction bases numbered 3, after V lost 3 bases and J lost 0 bases. The length of the CDR3 is 18 residues. Germline CDR1 LGHDT, CDR2 YNNKEL (reference sequence). CDR3 DNA: TGTGCCAGCAGCCATCCGGGACTAGCGGGGGCGAACACCGGGGAGCTGTTTTTT. Its translation: CASSHPGLAGANTGELFF.

This chain joins TRBV30 and TRBJ2-3, with D perhaps matching TRBD2 (5 bases). Germline-derived CDR1 and CDR2 are GTSNPN and SVGIG (reference sequence). The CDR3 is made up of 14 amino acids. V was clipped by 2 bases and J by 6 bases, with 15 bases between them. CDR3 coding DNA: TGTGCCTGGAGTCACGAACTAGAATATGATACGCAGTATTTT. It is translated as CAWSHELEYDTQYF.

The V call is TRBV5-6, the J call TRBJ2-1; no definite D call. In germline, CDR1 is SGHDT, CDR2 YYEEEE. The CDR3 covers 13 residues. V was pared by 0 bases and J by 5 bases, with 6 bases between. The CDR3 region has the DNA TGTGCCAGCAGCTTGGGCGGAGACAATGAGCAGTTCTTC. It specifies CASSLGGDNEQFF.

This clone has more than one count but fewer than ten. The chain employs TRBV25-1 and TRBJ2-2; TRBD2 matches 7 bases. CDR1 and CDR2 (germline): MGHDK, SYGVNS. V dropped 1 base and J dropped 1; count of bases not matched to a gene: 0. This CDR3 contains 15 residues. The CDR3, as DNA: TGTGCCAGCAGTGAATCTAGCGGGAACACCGGGGAGCTGTTTTTT. It yields the protein CASSESSGNTGELFF.

The chain carries TRBV28 and TRBJ1-5; D is perhaps TRBD1 (6 bases). The CDR3 runs 13 residues. V was pared by 7 bases and J by 6 bases, with 13 bases between. CDR1 and CDR2 (germline): MDHEN, SYDVKM. The CDR3 sequence is CASTLKGGQPQHF. The CDR3 region has the DNA TGTGCCAGCACCCTAAAAGGGGGTCAGCCCCAGCATTTT.

This clone occurred once. CDR3 region: CSVAREHEQYF. DNA for the CDR3: TGCAGCGTTGCGAGGGAACACGAGCAGTACTTC. This chain joins TRBV29-1 and TRBJ2-7; D possibly corresponds to TRBD2 (5 bases). The CDR3 totals 11 residues. The V gene lost 4 bases and the J gene lost 5 bases, with 9 bases spanning the gap. Germline-derived CDR1 and CDR2 are SQVTM and ANQGSEA.

There are many counts of this clone. The chain uses TRBV28 and TRBJ1-2; 9 nucleotides line up with TRBD1. V was pared by 5 bases and J by 6 bases, with 7 bases of the junction left unmatched. The CDR3 totals 14 residues. Germline CDR1 reads MDHEN; CDR2 reads SYDVKM. The CDR3 sequence is CASSLIQGAHGYTF. The CDR3 DNA reads as TGTGCCAGCAGTCTCATACAGGGGGCACATGGCTACACCTTC.

This clone was seen a few times. The V gene is TRBV6-5, the J gene TRBJ1-5; D is unresolved. Germline loops: CDR1 MNHEY, CDR2 SVGAGI. This CDR3 contains 14 residues. V was trimmed by 0 bases and J by 7 bases, leaving 10 bases between them. CDR3 residues: CASSYSEGSQPQHF. The CDR3 nucleotides read TGTGCCAGCAGTTACTCAGAGGGCAGCCAGCCCCAGCATTTT.

The rearrangement joins TRBV30 to TRBJ2-3; D remains ambiguous. The CDR3 sequence is 14 residues long. Germline loops: CDR1 GTSNPN, CDR2 SVGIG (reference sequence). V lost 0 bases to trimming and J lost 0 bases, with 7 bases between them. The CDR3: CAWSVSLSTDTQYF. The CDR3 DNA reads TGTGCCTGGAGTGTAAGCCTGAGCACAGATACGCAGTATTTT.

The rearrangement links TRBV28 to TRBJ1-2; no firm D call. Trimming pared 2 bases from V and 6 bases from J, leaving 10 bases between. Germline CDR1 and CDR2: MDHEN and SYDVKM. The CDR3 is 13 residues long. The CDR3, as DNA: TGTGCCAGCAGTTTAATTTCGGTAGATGGCTACACCTTC. Protein product: CASSLISVDGYTF.

The J gene is TRBJ2-7, the V gene TRBV3-1 (or the pseudogene TRBV3-2); 7 bases are a match to TRBD1. Trimming took 4 bases from V and 2 from J; bases not matched to a gene: 5. Germline loops: CDR1 LGHDT, CDR2 YNNKEL (reference sequence). The CDR3 has 14 residues. This chain's CDR3 is CASSPRQGTYEQYF. For the CDR3, the DNA is TGTGCCAGCAGCCCCCGACAGGGAACCTACGAGCAGTACTTC.

The CDR3 reads CASSPLADVYNEQFF. CDR3 in DNA: TGTGCCAGCAGTCCCCTAGCGGACGTCTACAATGAGCAGTTCTTC. The chain has TRBV2 and TRBJ2-1; 7 nucleotides match TRBD2. Germline lookup yields CDR1 SNHLY and CDR2 FYNNEI. Trimming cost V 5 bases and J 3 bases; bases outside gene matches: 7. The CDR3 loop spans 15 amino acids.

The chain recombines TRBV7-9 with TRBJ1-1, with D tentatively TRBD1 (5 bases). The CDR3 spans 13 residues. Germline V gene data show CDR1 as SEHNR and CDR2 as FQNEAQ (reference sequence). V lost 2 bases, J lost 4 bases, and 8 bases lay in between. This chain's CDR3 is CASSLSGPTEAFF. For the CDR3, the DNA is TGTGCCAGCAGCTTATCAGGGCCCACTGAAGCTTTCTTT.